These 9 T cell receptor beta chains were sequenced from one sample in a study of T-cell reconstitution after alpha-beta-depleted transplantation in children. Unique molecular identifiers featured in how the TCRbeta library was prepared. TCRdb independently ran MiXCR on the PCR reads; one entry per CDR3 protein. The repertoire includes about 980,000 distinct CDR3 sequences, about 29% of them detected once, and 28% sits in the top ten. The input for sequencing was PBMCs, mostly from graft donor cells, taken 360 days after TCRalphabeta/CD19-depleted stem cell transplant. These TCRs come from a boy younger than two who had a stem cell transplant for SCID, so the T cells may come from the graft donor.

The CDR3 is CASSWDTRTGGYTF. CDR3 bases: TGTGCCAGCAGTTGGGATACTAGGACGGGAGGCTACACCTTC. The chain employs TRBV12-3 or TRBV12-4 and TRBJ1-2, with D unclear. The CDR3 runs 14 residues. V was pared by 4 bases and J by 8 bases, with 17 bases between.

This rearrangement joins TRBV20-1 to TRBJ1-3; D is perhaps TRBD1 (5 bases). The V and J ends lost 4 bases and 0 bases respectively, with 13 bases between them. CDR1 and CDR2 from the germline V gene are DFQATT and SNEGSKA (reference sequence). This CDR3 contains 15 residues. The CDR3 nucleotides are TGCAGTGCTACCTCGGGGGGACGCTCTGGAAACACCATATATTTT. Protein sequence: CSATSGGRSGNTIYF.

This sequence joins TRBV4-1 and TRBJ2-7; 11 bases align to TRBD2. The V gene end was trimmed by 4 bases and the J gene end by 9 bases; junction bases not matched to a gene: 20. Germline CDR1 reads MGHRA; CDR2 reads YSYEKL. The CDR3 contains 18 residues. The CDR3 DNA is TGCGCCAGCAGCCCGAACTTTTATTTAGGGGGACTAGCGGTCGTGCAGTACTTC. As protein: CASSPNFYLGGLAVVQYF.

This clonotype came up a few times. V usage is TRBV6-5 and J usage is TRBJ1-1; no reliable D call. Trimming left V 2 bases short and J 4 bases short, with 14 bases between. Germline-derived CDR1 and CDR2 are MNHEY and SVGAGI. The CDR3 is 15 residues long. CDR3: CASSYGGVGGTEAFF. CDR3 bases: TGTGCCAGCAGTTACGGTGGAGTCGGAGGCACTGAAGCTTTCTTT.

V gene TRBV20-1 combines with J gene TRBJ1-3; D gene uncertain. Trimming stripped 6 bases from V and 1 base from J, with 16 bases between. The CDR3 sequence is 15 residues long. The V gene's germline CDR1 is DFQATT and CDR2 SNEGSKA (reference sequence). The CDR3 coding sequence is TGCAGTGCCCCGGCCGTCCTGGGGTCTGGAAACACCATATATTTT. Translated, it gives CSAPAVLGSGNTIYF.

The chain carries TRBV7-2 and TRBJ2-7; D uncertain. Germline CDR1 and CDR2: SGHTA and FQGNSA. The CDR3 is 12 amino acids. Trimming took 1 base from V and 11 from J, leaving 12 bases between them. CDR3 coding DNA: TGTGCCAGCAGCTTAGTTGGACCATCGGAGTACTTC. Its protein is CASSLVGPSEYF.

This chain connects TRBV5-1 to TRBJ2-2, with D perhaps TRBD2 (5 bases). Germline CDR1 is SGHRS and CDR2 is YFSETQ. The CDR3 length is 14 residues. V was cut by 4 bases and J by 7 bases, with 14 bases left in between. The CDR3 spells CASSPDSRGGELFF. The CDR3 coding sequence is TGCGCCAGCAGCCCTGACTCACGGGGCGGGGAGCTGTTTTTT. Variable domain in full (rest from reference TRBV5-1 and TRBJ2-2): KAGVTQTPRYLIKTRGQQVTLSCSPISGHRSVSWYQQTPGQGLQFLFEYFSETQRNKGNFPGRFSGRQFSNSRSEMNVSTLELGDSALYLCASSPDSRGGELFFGEGSRLTVL.

This clonotype has just a few counts. The chain has TRBV18 and TRBJ1-1; no reliable D call. Germline V gene lookup returns CDR1 KGHSH and CDR2 LQKENI. The CDR3 length is 15 residues. Trimming took off 1 base at V and 0 bases at J, with 9 bases between the two ends. The CDR3 DNA reads as TGTGCCAGCTCACCACAGCACGGTATGAACACTGAAGCTTTCTTT. Residues: CASSPQHGMNTEAFF.

The chain uses TRBV7-9 and TRBJ2-7, with D perhaps matching TRBD1 (6 bases). The length of the CDR3 is 15 residues. Germline assignment: CDR1 SEHNR and CDR2 FQNEAQ (reference sequence). V was shortened by 0 bases and J by 2 bases, with 11 bases between the two germline ends. The CDR3 DNA is TGTGCCAGCAGCTTAGCTGGACAGACGGCCTACGAGCAGTACTTC. As protein: CASSLAGQTAYEQYF.